A selection of T cell receptor beta chains follows, all from one sample in a study of cytomegalovirus exposure and HLA in healthy donors. Produced via immunoSEQ multiplex PCR; TCRdb's table is partial and in-frame only. There are 90,000 to 150,000 clones in the sample; 60% to 80% occur only once, and 15% to 20% lies in the top ten. The sequenced sample consisted of PBMCs. Receptor source: a man between 45 and 60 years old in good health and CMV-seropositive. CDR3s include the opening cysteine and the closing phenylalanine or tryptophan. The order of the fields is clone size, V gene, J gene, D gene, CDR3 length, CDR3 DNA, CDR3 protein. A D gene is named only where the DNA matches it firmly. Clone size is not always given. Where it is, it says once, few, many or a class for expanded clones.

clone size: NA
V gene: TRBV5-4
J gene: TRBJ2-2
D gene: TRBD1
CDR3 length: 16
CDR3 DNA: TGTGCCAGCAGCTTCCGGGACAGGGGGTTCACCGGGGAGCTGTTTTTT
CDR3 protein: CASSFRDRGFTGELFF

clone size: NA
V gene: TRBV19
J gene: TRBJ2-1
D gene: NA
CDR3 length: 16
CDR3 DNA: TGTGCCAGTAGTATAGGAGCAGGGTGGGCCTACAATGAGCAGTTCTTC
CDR3 protein: CASSIGAGWAYNEQFF

clone size: NA
V gene: TRBV28
J gene: TRBJ2-7
D gene: TRBD2
CDR3 length: 16
CDR3 DNA: TGTGCCAGCAGTTTCCCCGGGCAGCGGGAGCTAAGTGAGCAGTACTTC
CDR3 protein: CASSFPGQRELSEQYF

clone size: NA
V gene: TRBV4-1
J gene: TRBJ2-3
D gene: NA
CDR3 length: 15
CDR3 DNA: TGCGCCAGCAGCCCACCTCGGGGTAGGACGGATACGCAGTATTTT
CDR3 protein: CASSPPRGRTDTQYF

clone size: few
V gene: TRBV11-3
J gene: TRBJ1-2
D gene: NA
CDR3 length: 13
CDR3 DNA: TGTGCCAGCAGCCCCTCAGTTAACTATGGCTACACCTTC
CDR3 protein: CASSPSVNYGYTF

clone size: NA
V gene: TRBV10-3
J gene: TRBJ2-2
D gene: TRBD1
CDR3 length: 14
CDR3 DNA: TGTGCCACCCTGGAGACAGGGGGGAGGGAGGAGCTGTTTTTT
CDR3 protein: CATLETGGREELFF

clone size: NA
V gene: TRBV7-9
J gene: TRBJ1-4
D gene: NA
CDR3 length: 14
CDR3 DNA: TGTGCCAGCAGCCCCGGGTCCTCTAATGAAAAACTGTTTTTT
CDR3 protein: CASSPGSSNEKLFF

clone size: few
V gene: TRBV4-1
J gene: TRBJ1-2
D gene: NA
CDR3 length: 18
CDR3 DNA: TGCGCCAGCAGCCAAGATGAACCCAGGGGAAACCTCCTCTATGGCTACACCTTC
CDR3 protein: CASSQDEPRGNLLYGYTF

clone size: NA
V gene: TRBV27
J gene: TRBJ2-1
D gene: TRBD2
CDR3 length: 17
CDR3 DNA: TGTGCCAGCAGTTTAAGGGGACTAGCGGAAACCTACAATGAGCAGTTCTTC
CDR3 protein: CASSLRGLAETYNEQFF

clone size: few
V gene: TRBV6-1
J gene: TRBJ2-5
D gene: TRBD2
CDR3 length: 13
CDR3 DNA: TGTGCCAGCAGTATTCTAGCGGAAGAGACCCAGTACTTC
CDR3 protein: CASSILAEETQYF

clone size: once
V gene: TRBV6-1
J gene: TRBJ2-3
D gene: TRBD2
CDR3 length: 18
CDR3 DNA: TGTGCCAGCAGTGAAGGGACTAGCGGGGGGCTTAGCACAGATACGCAGTATTTT
CDR3 protein: CASSEGTSGGLSTDTQYF

clone size: NA
V gene: TRBV7-9
J gene: TRBJ2-5
D gene: NA
CDR3 length: 14
CDR3 DNA: TGTGCCAGCAGCGGGGCGGCAGGGAAAGAGACCCAGTACTTC
CDR3 protein: CASSGAAGKETQYF

clone size: NA
V gene: TRBV7-9
J gene: TRBJ2-7
D gene: TRBD2
CDR3 length: 14
CDR3 DNA: TGTGCCAGCAGCTTGGGACTAGCGGGGGGCGAGCAGTACTTC
CDR3 protein: CASSLGLAGGEQYF

clone size: NA
V gene: TRBV9
J gene: TRBJ2-1
D gene: NA
CDR3 length: 15
CDR3 DNA: TGTGCCAGCAGCGTAGTGGGGGACAACTACAATGAGCAGTTCTTC
CDR3 protein: CASSVVGDNYNEQFF

clone size: NA
V gene: TRBV9
J gene: TRBJ2-1
D gene: NA
CDR3 length: 15
CDR3 DNA: TGTGCCAGCAGCGTATGGGGGGATATTCTCAATGAGCAGTTCTTC
CDR3 protein: CASSVWGDILNEQFF